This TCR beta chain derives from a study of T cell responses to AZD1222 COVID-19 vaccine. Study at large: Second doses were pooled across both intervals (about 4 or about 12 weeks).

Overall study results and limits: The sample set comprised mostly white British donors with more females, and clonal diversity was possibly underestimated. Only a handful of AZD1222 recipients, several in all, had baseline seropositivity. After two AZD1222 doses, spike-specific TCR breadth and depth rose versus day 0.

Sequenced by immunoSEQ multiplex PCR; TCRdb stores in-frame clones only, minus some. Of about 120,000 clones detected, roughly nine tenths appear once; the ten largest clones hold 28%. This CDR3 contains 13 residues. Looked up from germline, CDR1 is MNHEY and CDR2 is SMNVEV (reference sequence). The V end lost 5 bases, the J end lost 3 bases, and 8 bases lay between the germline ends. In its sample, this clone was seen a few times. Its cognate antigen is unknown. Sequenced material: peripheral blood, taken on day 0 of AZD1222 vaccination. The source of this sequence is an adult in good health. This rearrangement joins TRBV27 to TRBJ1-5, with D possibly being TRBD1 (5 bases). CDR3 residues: CASSGRDNQPQHF. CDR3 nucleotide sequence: TGTGCCAGCAGTGGCAGGGACAATCAGCCCCAGCATTTT.